This TCR beta chain was obtained from a study of blood T cell repertoires in COVID-19. Looking at the study overall: Collection of acute and convalescent COVID-19 samples took place in the United States, Italy and Spain. Sample material is recorded as cDNA or gDNA derived from T cells, B-cell-depleted T cells, or PBMCs.

CDR3 length: 15 amino acids. Unmatched junction bases numbered 5, after V lost 1 base and J lost 5 bases. The germline V gene encodes CDR1 MNHEY and CDR2 SVGEGT. Original methodology: Amplified reference gene primers provided the basis for estimating nucleated cell counts. The method was immunoSEQ multiplex PCR; TCRdb's version includes in-frame clones alone and lacks a portion of them. V and J calls and clone size are copied from that table; D and trimming were computed from the DNA. Here the sample spans approximately 66,000 clones, around 90% being singletons. The chain joins TRBV6-2 or TRBV6-3 to TRBJ2-5; 9 bases map to TRBD1. Sequencing was done on a sample of peripheral blood. This receptor was obtained from a human donor with active COVID-19. The donor label of this sample is uncertain. In nucleotides, the CDR3 is TGTGCCAGCAGTTACTACAGGGGGCTGGGTGAGACCCAGTACTTC. Translated: CASSYYRGLGETQYF.